Listed below are T cell receptor beta chains from one sample, sequenced in a study of blood T cell repertoires in COVID-19. Assay used: immunoSEQ multiplex PCR; TCRdb lists only in-frame clones, some missing. This sample carries fewer than 25,000 clones, about 90% of them seen once, and the ten largest clones take roughly 4%. The sequencing sample was made of peripheral blood. These TCRs come from a human donor in a cohort sampled during active COVID-19. Both conserved end residues are part of each CDR3. D genes are given only for firm matches. Part of the rows lack a size; the others show once, few, many or a class for expanded clones.

V,J,size,D,CDR3,DNA
TRBV6-2/TRBV6-3,TRBJ1-6,.,.,CASSYSPNSPLHF,TGTGCCAGCAGTTACTCTCCAAATTCACCCCTCCACTTT
TRBV30,TRBJ2-4,.,.,CAWSGLGGTKNIQYF,TGTGCCTGGAGTGGTCTCGGGGGTACAAAAAACATTCAGTACTTC
TRBV27,TRBJ2-1,.,.,CASSPSVGTYENEQFF,TGTGCCAGCAGCCCCTCCGTCGGGACTTACGAGAATGAGCAGTTCTTC
TRBV2,TRBJ1-6,.,TRBD1,CASSEQAGGNSPLHF,TGTGCCAGCAGTGAACAAGCAGGGGGAAATTCACCCCTCCACTTT
TRBV5-1,TRBJ1-3,.,TRBD1,CASSRGGGAFPGNTIYF,TGCGCCAGCAGCCGTGGAGGGGGCGCATTCCCTGGAAACACCATATATTTT
TRBV7-2,TRBJ2-1,.,.,CASSQDRSSYNEQFF,TGTGCCAGCAGCCAAGACAGAAGCTCCTACAATGAGCAGTTCTTC
TRBV3-1/TRBV3-2,TRBJ2-3,.,.,CASSRDSTSTDTQYF,TGTGCCAGCAGCCGGGACTCTACTAGCACAGATACGCAGTATTTT
TRBV6-5,TRBJ1-6,.,.,CASSYAGQHNSPLHF,TGTGCCAGCAGTTACGCCGGACAGCACAATTCACCCCTCCACTTT
TRBV14,TRBJ1-2,.,.,CASSQGRGIYGYTF,TGTGCCAGCAGCCAAGGGAGAGGAATCTATGGCTACACCTTC
TRBV4-3,TRBJ1-2,.,.,CASSQDKAGDGYTF,TGCGCCAGCAGCCAAGATAAGGCAGGGGATGGCTACACCTTC
TRBV19,TRBJ2-1,.,.,CASSPPRILLADYNEQFF,TGTGCCAGTAGTCCCCCCCGAATATTACTAGCCGACTACAATGAGCAGTTCTTC
TRBV7-3,TRBJ2-3,.,.,CASSSGTSGTDTQYF,TGTGCCAGCAGCTCGGGAACCAGCGGCACAGATACGCAGTATTTT
TRBV6-5,TRBJ1-2,.,.,CASSYTNGGYTF,TGTGCCAGCAGTTACACTAACGGAGGCTACACCTTC
TRBV9,TRBJ1-2,.,.,CASSVAPRGGYGYTF,TGTGCCAGCAGCGTAGCTCCAAGGGGCGGCTATGGCTACACCTTC
TRBV9,TRBJ2-1,.,.,CASSVESRGYNEQFF,TGTGCCAGCAGCGTAGAGTCCAGGGGATACAATGAGCAGTTCTTC
TRBV11-3,TRBJ2-3,.,.,CASSLNPGNSLPDTQYF,TGTGCCAGCAGCTTAAACCCCGGGAACTCGCTACCAGATACGCAGTATTTT
TRBV24-1,TRBJ2-1,once,.,CATSDQASMAWNEQFF,TGTGCCACCAGTGATCAGGCTTCAATGGCCTGGAATGAGCAGTTCTTC
TRBV7-9,TRBJ2-5,.,.,CASSSRRGRGGETQYF,TGTGCCAGCAGCTCGCGGCGGGGGCGCGGAGGAGAGACCCAGTACTTC
TRBV4-1,TRBJ2-5,.,TRBD1,CASSQATGMRAQYF,TGCGCCAGCAGCCAAGCGACAGGGATGCGAGCCCAGTACTTC
TRBV27,TRBJ2-4,.,.,CASSLSYAPGVAKNIQYF,TGTGCCAGCAGTTTATCGTATGCTCCCGGGGTAGCCAAAAACATTCAGTACTTC
TRBV29-1,TRBJ2-7,once,.,CSVEDTDGGYEQYF,TGCAGCGTTGAAGATACGGACGGAGGCTACGAGCAGTACTTC
TRBV4-2,TRBJ1-1,.,TRBD1,CASSQPDRVNKAFF,TGTGCCAGCAGCCAACCCGACAGGGTCAACAAAGCTTTCTTT
TRBV10-3,TRBJ1-6,.,.,CAISVRQAYNSPLHF,TGTGCCATCAGTGTAAGACAGGCGTATAATTCACCCCTCCACTTT
TRBV7-9,TRBJ2-5,.,.,CASSRRLGGSETQYF,TGTGCCAGCAGCAGGAGACTCGGGGGTTCTGAGACCCAGTACTTC
TRBV6-5,TRBJ2-1,.,.,CASTPYTPTDNEQFF,TGTGCCAGCACCCCCTACACCCCAACAGACAATGAGCAGTTCTTC